This T cell receptor (beta chain) was identified during a study of Graves' ophthalmopathy and Graves' hyperthyroidism. Uncontrolled infections, other autoimmune diseases, pregnancy or lactation barred patients from enrollment. Trimming removed 6 bases at V and 5 bases at J, with 17 bases between. The CDR3 runs to 15 residues. Germline CDR1 WSHSY, CDR2 SAAADI. From RNA, the CDR3 regions of TCR beta chains were amplified and sequenced. RT-PCR with HTBI primers came first, then second-round multiplex PCR. TCRdb re-derived calls from the multiplex PCR reads in MiXCR, one entry per CDR3 protein. The sample has about 640,000 distinct CDR3 sequences, about 41% seen once. This clonotype was seen only once.

The TCR originated in an adult man with Graves' ophthalmopathy. Source material: peripheral blood. The chain employs TRBV10-2 and TRBJ1-5; possibly TRBD1 for D (6 bases). DNA of the CDR3: TGCGCCAGCAGCACGACTAGCGGGGGCCATCAGCCCCAGCATTTT. Protein: CASSTTSGGHQPQHF.